One and the same sample provided the 31 T cell receptor beta chains below, sequenced in a study of T cell changes during pregnancy in multiple sclerosis. Clones were sequenced by immunoSEQ multiplex PCR, and TCRdb holds only the in-frame ones, with some missing. Of 52,000 or so clones in the sample, about nine tenths are singletons; the top ten hold under 0.3%. The sample was CD4+ T cells from peripheral blood mononuclear cells, taken in the second trimester of pregnancy. The receptors were sampled from a female donor with multiple sclerosis, enrolled in a pregnancy study.

The chain recombines TRBV5-1 with TRBJ2-3; D is possibly TRBD2 (6 bases). This CDR3 contains 19 residues. V was shortened by 4 bases and J by 1 base, with 25 bases between the two germline ends. Per germline, CDR1 SGHRS and CDR2 YFSETQ. The CDR3 DNA sequence: TGCGCCAGCAGCCTAGACTTGGCGGGGTCTCGTTATGGCACAGATACGCAGTATTTT. This gives the protein CASSLDLAGSRYGTDTQYF.

Turning to this clone: Mismatch with germline at one junction end may stem from a read error. This rearrangement joins TRBV7-7 to TRBJ1-1; 7 nucleotides align to TRBD1. The CDR3 sequence is 15 residues long. Germline CDR1 reads SSHAT; CDR2 reads FNYEAQ (reference sequence). CDR3 DNA: TGTGCTAGCAGAGCTTCCGGGACAGTATCCACTGAAGCTTTCTTT. As protein: CASRASGTVSTEAFF.

This chain uses TRBV6-5 with TRBJ1-2; D unresolved. Germline V gene sequence: CDR1 MNHEY, CDR2 SVGAGI. This CDR3 is built from 14 residues. V lost 2 bases and J lost 4, with 11 bases in between. The CDR3 region has the DNA TGTGCCAGCAGTTACACGGGGAGGAGCTATGGCTACACCTTC. Amino acid sequence: CASSYTGRSYGYTF.

The chain uses TRBV5-4 and TRBJ1-3; 7 bases fit TRBD1. CDR1 is SGHNT, CDR2 YYREEE, per germline (reference sequence). With 5 bases clipped from V and 4 bases from J, the junction kept 9 bases outside the gene matches. The CDR3 length is 15 residues. The CDR3 nucleotides read TGTGCCAGCAGTCTAGGGGGCGCGGCCGGAAACACCATATATTTT. It is translated as CASSLGGAAGNTIYF.

V gene TRBV9 combines with J gene TRBJ2-7, with D possibly being TRBD1 (6 bases). Deletions cut 0 bases from V and 2 bases from J, with 12 bases between. Germline V gene sequence: CDR1 SGDLS, CDR2 YYNGEE. There are 15 residues in the CDR3. The CDR3 is CASSVGQAGAYEQYF. The CDR3 DNA is TGTGCCAGCAGCGTAGGACAGGCCGGGGCCTACGAGCAGTACTTC. The full variable domain, its missing parts supplied by reference TRBV9 and TRBJ2-7, is DSGVTQTPKHLITATGQRVTLRCSPRSGDLSVYWYQQSLDQGLQFLIQYYNGEERAKGNILERFSAQQFPDLHSELNLSSLELGDSALYFCASSVGQAGAYEQYFGPGTRLTVT.

The J gene is TRBJ2-7, the V gene TRBV19, with unresolved D. V dropped 6 bases and J dropped 7 bases, with 16 bases sitting between them. The germline gives CDR1 LNHDA, CDR2 SQIVND (reference sequence). This CDR3 region has 13 residues. As DNA, the CDR3 is TGTGCCAGTAGAAGAGCCGACGAGGCAGAGCAGTACTTC. Protein: CASRRADEAEQYF. Combining the CDR3 with reference TRBV19 and TRBJ2-7 gives the whole variable domain DGGITQSPKYLFRKEGQNVTLSCEQNLNHDAMYWYRQDPGQGLRLIYYSQIVNDFQKGDIAEGYSVSREKKESFPLTVTSAQKNPTAFYLCASRRADEAEQYFGPGTRLTVT.

This chain's CDR3 is CASSWGVDGYGYTF. The DNA for the CDR3 is TGTGCCAGCAGTTGGGGGGTGGACGGCTATGGCTACACCTTC. J is TRBJ1-2 and V is TRBV6-5; D is perhaps TRBD1 (5 bases). The germline V and J ends were trimmed by 4 bases and 4 bases, with 13 bases remaining between them. CDR1 and CDR2 from the germline V gene are MNHEY and SVGAGI. This CDR3 region has 14 residues.

This chain links TRBV18 with TRBJ1-5, with D possibly matching TRBD1 (6 bases). V was pared by 0 bases and J by 5 bases, with 17 bases between. CDR1 and CDR2 from the germline V gene are KGHSH and LQKENI. There are 17 residues in the CDR3. The CDR3 DNA sequence: TGTGCCAGCTCACCACCCTCCCGGGGGGCAGGATATCAGCCCCAGCATTTT. This codes for CASSPPSRGAGYQPQHF.

The CDR3 loop is CASSLETGPYEQYF. The CDR3 DNA follows: TGTGCCAGCAGCCTGGAGACAGGCCCCTACGAGCAGTACTTC. The chain is built from TRBV4-2 and TRBJ2-7, with D tentatively TRBD1 (6 bases). The CDR3 loop spans 14 amino acids. Germline V gene lookup returns CDR1 LGHNA and CDR2 YNFKEQ. The V and J ends lost 4 bases and 2 bases respectively, with 12 bases between them.

The gene calls are TRBV9 and TRBJ2-7; the match to TRBD1 covers 8 bases. Germline V CDR1 and CDR2: SGDLS, YYNGEE. With V trimmed by 2 bases and J by 4 bases, 8 bases remained unmatched. The CDR3 extends over 15 amino acids. The CDR3 DNA follows: TGTGCCAGCAGCGTCACCGGACAGGGAGGTTACGAGCAGTACTTC. It codes for CASSVTGQGGYEQYF.

The V and J genes are TRBV5-1 and TRBJ2-7, with D uncertain. CDR3 length: 12 amino acids. Trimming left V 6 bases short and J 2 bases short, with 9 bases between. CDR1 and CDR2 (germline): SGHRS, YFSETQ. For the CDR3, the DNA is TGCGCCAGCACCGGGTCCACCTACGAGCAGTACTTC. Protein: CASTGSTYEQYF.

This clone came up once. The CDR3 bases are TGTGCCAGCAGTTCGAATCAGGTTAATCAGCCCCAGCATTTT. Residues: CASSSNQVNQPQHF. The chain employs TRBV6-5 and TRBJ1-5; the D is unclear. The CDR3 consists of 14 residues. Germline-derived CDR1 and CDR2 are MNHEY and SVGAGI. Deletions cut 4 bases from V and 4 bases from J, with 11 bases between.

This chain joins TRBV28 and TRBJ1-3, with TRBD1 matching over 7 bases. V gave up 8 bases and J gave up 0 bases; unmatched junction bases: 4. This CDR3 comprises 14 residues. Germline loops: CDR1 MDHEN, CDR2 SYDVKM. Written as DNA, the CDR3 is TGTGCCAGCGCGACAGGGCTCTCTGGAAACACCATATATTTT. As protein: CASATGLSGNTIYF.

The chain combines TRBV6-5 with TRBJ2-1; TRBD2 might be the D (7 bases). This CDR3 has 15 residues. CDR1 and CDR2 (germline): MNHEY, SVGAGI. V dropped 1 base and J dropped 9 bases, with 16 bases sitting between them. The CDR3 protein is CASSYLGGGPGEQFF. The DNA of the CDR3 is TGTGCCAGCAGTTACTTGGGGGGGGGCCCGGGTGAGCAGTTCTTC.

This clone was observed a single time. The J gene is TRBJ1-1, the V gene TRBV7-9, with unresolved D. The CDR3 totals 18 residues. V gave up 0 bases and J gave up 0 bases, with 17 bases separating them. Germline CDR1 SEHNR, CDR2 FQNEAQ (reference sequence). The CDR3 loop is CASSLALSSERMNTEAFF. The CDR3 DNA is TGTGCCAGCAGCTTAGCGCTAAGTTCGGAGAGAATGAACACTGAAGCTTTCTTT.

The rearrangement uses TRBV5-1 and TRBJ2-2; TRBD1 aligns across 7 bases. The CDR3 is 16 amino acids. V gave up 0 bases and J gave up 9 bases; unmatched junction bases: 11. CDR1 is SGHRS, CDR2 YFSETQ, per germline. The CDR3 spells CASSLEGTAYQWELFF. The CDR3, as DNA: TGCGCCAGCAGCTTGGAAGGGACAGCCTACCAATGGGAGCTGTTTTTT.

The V call is TRBV7-8, the J call TRBJ1-6; weak D call: TRBD1 (5 bases). Germline CDR1 reads SGHVS; CDR2 reads FQNEAQ. This CDR3 comprises 13 residues. The V end lost 5 bases, the J end lost 6 bases, and 8 bases lay between the germline ends. The CDR3 loop is CASSPGGNSPLHF. CDR3 DNA sequence: TGTGCCAGCAGCCCGGGGGGTAATTCACCCCTCCACTTT.

The chain is built from TRBV7-2 and TRBJ1-1; 8 nucleotides agree with TRBD1. The J segment lost 0 bases and the V segment lost 2 bases, leaving 2 bases of the junction unmatched. The CDR3 spans 15 residues. In germline, CDR1 is SGHTA, CDR2 FQGNSA. The CDR3 DNA reads TGTGCCAGCAGCTTAAAACAGGGGGTGAACACTGAAGCTTTCTTT. The encoded protein is CASSLKQGVNTEAFF. The variable domain in full, completed from reference TRBV7-2 and TRBJ1-1, reads GAGVSQSPSNKVTEKGKDVELRCDPISGHTALYWYRQSLGQGLEFLIYFQGNSAPDKSGLPSDRFSAERTGGSVSTLTIQRTQQEDSAVYLCASSLKQGVNTEAFFGQGTRLTVV.

The chain joins TRBV2 to TRBJ2-7; the D is unclear. CDR3 length: 16 residues. V lost 6 bases to trimming and J lost 2 bases, with 20 bases between them. The germline CDR1 and CDR2 sequences are SNHLY and FYNNEI. The CDR3 sequence is CASRGRLELSAYEQYF. CDR3 bases: TGTGCCAGCAGGGGTCGTTTGGAACTGAGCGCCTACGAGCAGTACTTC.

J is TRBJ2-3 and V is TRBV7-3, with TRBD2 matching over 8 bases. Per the germline V gene, CDR1 is SGHTA and CDR2 is FQGTGA. This CDR3 is built from 14 residues. With 5 bases clipped from V and 4 bases from J, the junction kept 5 bases outside the gene matches. The CDR3: CASSRREESDTQYF. CDR3 bases: TGTGCCAGCAGCCGGCGGGAGGAATCAGATACGCAGTATTTT.

The chain has TRBV7-9 and TRBJ2-5; the match to TRBD1 covers 10 bases. The junction had 5 bases not matched to a gene; V was cut back by 4 bases and J by 6 bases. CDR1 is SEHNR, CDR2 FQNEAQ, per germline (reference sequence). This CDR3 is built from 14 residues. In DNA form, the CDR3 reads TGTGCCAGCAGCTGGGACAGGGGATTGAAGACCCAGTACTTC. Encoded protein: CASSWDRGLKTQYF.

J is TRBJ1-1 and V is TRBV6-5; 10 bases map to TRBD1. Unmatched junction bases numbered 2, after V lost 2 bases and J lost 5 bases. CDR1 is MNHEY, CDR2 SVGAGI, per germline. This CDR3 contains 14 residues. The CDR3 DNA reads as TGTGCCAGCAGTTACCGACAGGGGGCAACTGAAGCTTTCTTT. This encodes CASSYRQGATEAFF.

Points on this clone: An end of the junction does not agree with germline; a read error may underlie this. J is TRBJ1-1 and V is TRBV7-7, with TRBD1 as a possible D gene (5 bases). Germline CDR1 is SSHAT and CDR2 is FNYEAQ (reference sequence). This CDR3 is built from 14 residues. Written as DNA, the CDR3 is TGTGCTAGCAGTCGGGGGATAGGAGACGCTGAAGCTTTCTTT. This translates into CASSRGIGDAEAFF. Based on the CDR3 plus reference TRBV7-7 and TRBJ1-1, the full variable domain is GAGVSQSPRYKVTKRGQDVTLRCDPISSHATLYWYQQALGQGPEFLTYFNYEAQPDKSGLPSDRFSAERPEGSISTLTIQRTEQRDSAMYRCASSRGIGDAEAFFGQGTRLTVV.

CDR3 in amino acids: CASSSGLAGVTQYF. The CDR3 bases are TGTGCCAGTAGTAGCGGACTAGCGGGGGTGACCCAGTACTTC. V gene TRBV19 combines with J gene TRBJ2-5; 13 bases match TRBD2. The CDR3 runs to 14 residues. Germline V gene data show CDR1 as LNHDA and CDR2 as SQIVND (reference sequence). The junction had 3 bases not matched to a gene; V was cut back by 4 bases and J by 7 bases.

The J gene is TRBJ2-7, the V gene TRBV28, with TRBD1 identical over 11 bases. There are 16 residues in the CDR3. V lost 8 bases, J lost 1 base, and 10 bases stayed unmatched. Germline V gene data show CDR1 as MDHEN and CDR2 as SYDVKM. The CDR3 sequence is CASAPGGDRGSYEQYF. The CDR3 coding sequence is TGTGCCAGCGCCCCTGGAGGGGACAGGGGGTCCTACGAGCAGTACTTC.

The rearrangement joins TRBV7-2 to TRBJ1-1; D remains unclear. CDR3 length: 14 amino acids. V shed 2 bases and J shed 5 bases, with 12 bases lying between them. The germline gives CDR1 SGHTA, CDR2 FQGNSA. The CDR3 loop is CASSLRSPGTEAFF. The DNA of the CDR3 is TGTGCCAGCAGCTTACGGAGCCCGGGGACTGAAGCTTTCTTT.

The chain uses TRBV10-3 and TRBJ1-2; 7 nucleotides align to TRBD1. The V segment lost 8 bases and the J segment 7 bases; nucleotides outside the gene matches: 4. The CDR3 totals 11 residues. Germline CDR1 and CDR2: ENHRY and SYGVKD. For the CDR3, the DNA is TGTGCCATCGGAGACAGGGCTGGCTACACCTTC. As protein: CAIGDRAGYTF.

This chain connects TRBV5-6 to TRBJ2-5; TRBD2 agrees at 11 bases. This CDR3 has 16 residues. J was trimmed by 1 base and V by 3 bases; bases with no gene match: 5. Germline CDR1 is SGHDT and CDR2 is YYEEEE. The CDR3, as DNA: TGTGCCAGCAGCTCGGGACTAGCGGTGGCCCAAGAGACCCAGTACTTC. Amino acid sequence: CASSSGLAVAQETQYF.

The J gene is TRBJ1-1, the V gene TRBV6-4; D is possibly TRBD1 (5 bases). The ends were cut back, 2 bases at V and 1 base at J, with 8 bases in the middle. Germline-derived CDR1 and CDR2 are MRHNA and SNTAGT. There are 14 residues in the CDR3. This CDR3 is CASSDPTGNTEAFF. CDR3 DNA: TGTGCCAGCAGTGACCCAACAGGGAACACTGAAGCTTTCTTT.

The chain uses TRBV19 and TRBJ2-7; TRBD2 might be the D (5 bases). The V gene lost 4 bases and the J gene lost 0 bases, with 13 bases spanning the gap. The CDR3 is made up of 15 amino acids. Per germline, CDR1 LNHDA and CDR2 SQIVND (reference sequence). The CDR3 protein is CASSTLSGGSYEQYF. The CDR3 nucleotides read TGTGCCAGTAGTACTCTAAGCGGAGGCTCCTACGAGCAGTACTTC. Filled out from reference TRBV19 and TRBJ2-7, the complete variable domain reads DGGITQSPKYLFRKEGQNVTLSCEQNLNHDAMYWYRQDPGQGLRLIYYSQIVNDFQKGDIAEGYSVSREKKESFPLTVTSAQKNPTAFYLCASSTLSGGSYEQYFGPGTRLTVT.

The CDR3 here is CAWRHASPPLHF. The CDR3 DNA is TGTGCCTGGAGGCACGCGTCTCCACCCCTCCACTTT. V and J are TRBV30 and TRBJ1-6; D uncertain. The CDR3 spans 12 residues. The V gene lost 3 bases and the J gene lost 11 bases, with 11 bases spanning the gap. CDR1 is GTSNPN, CDR2 SVGIG, per germline (reference sequence).